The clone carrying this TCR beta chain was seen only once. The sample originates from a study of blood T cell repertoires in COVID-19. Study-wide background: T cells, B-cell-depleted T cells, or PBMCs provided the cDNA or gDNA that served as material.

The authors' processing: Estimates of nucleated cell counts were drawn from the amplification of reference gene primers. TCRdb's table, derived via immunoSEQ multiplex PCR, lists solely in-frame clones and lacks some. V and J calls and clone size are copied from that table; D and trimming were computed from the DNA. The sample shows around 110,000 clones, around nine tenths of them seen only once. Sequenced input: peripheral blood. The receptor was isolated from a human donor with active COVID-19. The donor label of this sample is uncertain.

The CDR3 nucleotides read TGCGCCAGCAGCCAGATCGGACAGGGGGCATTGGGTAATGAAAAACTGTTTTTT. It translates to CASSQIGQGALGNEKLFF. The chain has TRBV4-1 and TRBJ1-4; 11 bases map to TRBD1. J gave up 4 bases and V 3 bases, and 10 bases lay outside the gene matches. Per the germline V gene, CDR1 is MGHRA and CDR2 is YSYEKL. The CDR3 covers 18 residues.